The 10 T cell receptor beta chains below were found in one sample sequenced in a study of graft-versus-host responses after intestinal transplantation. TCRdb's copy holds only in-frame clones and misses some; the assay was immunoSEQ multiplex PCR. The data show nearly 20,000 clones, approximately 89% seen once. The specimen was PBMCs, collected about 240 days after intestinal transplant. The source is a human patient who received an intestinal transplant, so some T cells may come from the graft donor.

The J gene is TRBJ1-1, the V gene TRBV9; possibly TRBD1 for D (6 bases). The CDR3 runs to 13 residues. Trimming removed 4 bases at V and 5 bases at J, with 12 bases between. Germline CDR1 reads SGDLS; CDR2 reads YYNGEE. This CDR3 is CASSWGLGTEAFF. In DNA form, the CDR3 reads TGTGCCAGCAGCTGGGGGCTCGGGACTGAAGCTTTCTTT.

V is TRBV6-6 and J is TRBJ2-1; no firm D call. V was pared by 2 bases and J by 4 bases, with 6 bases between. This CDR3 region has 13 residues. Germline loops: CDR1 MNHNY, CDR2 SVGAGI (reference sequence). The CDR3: CASSYLTYNEQFF. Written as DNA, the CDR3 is TGTGCCAGCAGTTACCTGACTTACAATGAGCAGTTCTTC.

CDR3 in amino acids: CASSREGHGYTF. CDR3 coding DNA: TGTGCCAGCAGCCGGGAGGGCCATGGCTACACCTTC. This chain joins TRBV16 and TRBJ1-2; D is ambiguous. There are 12 residues in the CDR3. Germline V gene sequence: CDR1 KGHSY, CDR2 FQNENV. Trimming removed 4 bases at V and 6 bases at J, with 9 bases between.

CDR3 region: CASSLDNYGTGELFF. CDR3 nucleotides: TGTGCCAGCAGCCTAGACAACTACGGGACCGGGGAGCTGTTTTTT. The rearrangement links TRBV5-4 to TRBJ2-2; D is unresolved. Germline values: CDR1 SGHNT, CDR2 YYREEE (reference sequence). The CDR3 extends over 15 amino acids. The V end lost 4 bases, the J end lost 5 bases, and 15 bases lay between the germline ends.

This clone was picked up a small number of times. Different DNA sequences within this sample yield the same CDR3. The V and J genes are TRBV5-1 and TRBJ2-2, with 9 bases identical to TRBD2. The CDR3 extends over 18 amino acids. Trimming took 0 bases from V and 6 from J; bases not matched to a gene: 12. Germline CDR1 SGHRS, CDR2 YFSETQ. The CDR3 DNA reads TGCGCCAGCAGCTTGGCCTCGATCGCGGGGGGGCAAGCCGGGGAGCTGTTTTTT. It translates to CASSLASIAGGQAGELFF.

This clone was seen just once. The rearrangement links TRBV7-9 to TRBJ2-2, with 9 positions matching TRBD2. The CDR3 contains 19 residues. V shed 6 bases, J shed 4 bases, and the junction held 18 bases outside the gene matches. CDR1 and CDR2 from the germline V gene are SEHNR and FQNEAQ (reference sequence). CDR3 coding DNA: TGTGCCAGCAGTGGACTAGCGTCCACCCGCTTAGCGAGCACCGGGGAGCTGTTTTTT. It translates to CASSGLASTRLASTGELFF.

The CDR3 sequence is CASAPRGGADTQYF. The CDR3 DNA sequence: TGTGCCAGCGCCCCGCGGGGGGGAGCGGATACGCAGTATTTT. V gene TRBV6-5 combines with J gene TRBJ2-3; 9 bases are a match to TRBD2. The CDR3 length is 14 residues. Germline loops: CDR1 MNHEY, CDR2 SVGAGI. J gave up 6 bases and V 8 bases, and 9 bases lay outside the gene matches.

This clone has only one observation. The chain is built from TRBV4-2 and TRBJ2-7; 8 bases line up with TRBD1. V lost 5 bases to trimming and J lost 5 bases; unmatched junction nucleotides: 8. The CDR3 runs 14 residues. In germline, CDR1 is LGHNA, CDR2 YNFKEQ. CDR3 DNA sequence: TGTGCCAGCAGCGCCCCAGGGGGCGCAGACGAGCAGTACTTC. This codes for CASSAPGGADEQYF.

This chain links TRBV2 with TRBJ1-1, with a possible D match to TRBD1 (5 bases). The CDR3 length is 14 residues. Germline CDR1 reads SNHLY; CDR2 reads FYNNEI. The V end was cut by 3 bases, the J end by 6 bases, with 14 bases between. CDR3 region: CASSEAGRFAEAFF. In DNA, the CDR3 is TGTGCCAGCAGTGAGGCGGGACGGTTTGCTGAAGCTTTCTTT.

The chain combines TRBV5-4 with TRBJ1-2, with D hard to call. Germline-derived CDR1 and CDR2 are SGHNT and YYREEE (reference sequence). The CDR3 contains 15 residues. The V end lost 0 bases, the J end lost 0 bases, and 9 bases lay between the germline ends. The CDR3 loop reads CASSLEGLSNYGYTF. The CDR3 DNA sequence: TGTGCCAGCAGCTTGGAGGGCCTTTCTAACTATGGCTACACCTTC.